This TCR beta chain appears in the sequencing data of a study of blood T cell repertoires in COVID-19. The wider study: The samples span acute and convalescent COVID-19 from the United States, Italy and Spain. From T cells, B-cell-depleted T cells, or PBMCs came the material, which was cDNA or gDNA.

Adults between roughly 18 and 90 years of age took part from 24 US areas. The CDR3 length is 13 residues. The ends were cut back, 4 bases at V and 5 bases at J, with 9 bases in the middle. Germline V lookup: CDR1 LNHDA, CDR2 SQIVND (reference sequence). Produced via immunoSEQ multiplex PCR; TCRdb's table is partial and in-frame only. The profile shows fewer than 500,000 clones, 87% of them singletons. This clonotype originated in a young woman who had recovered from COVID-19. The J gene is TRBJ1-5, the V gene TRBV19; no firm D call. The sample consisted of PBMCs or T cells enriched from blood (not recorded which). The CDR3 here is CASSSTGDQPQHF. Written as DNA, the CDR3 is TGTGCCAGTAGTAGCACCGGAGATCAGCCCCAGCATTTT.